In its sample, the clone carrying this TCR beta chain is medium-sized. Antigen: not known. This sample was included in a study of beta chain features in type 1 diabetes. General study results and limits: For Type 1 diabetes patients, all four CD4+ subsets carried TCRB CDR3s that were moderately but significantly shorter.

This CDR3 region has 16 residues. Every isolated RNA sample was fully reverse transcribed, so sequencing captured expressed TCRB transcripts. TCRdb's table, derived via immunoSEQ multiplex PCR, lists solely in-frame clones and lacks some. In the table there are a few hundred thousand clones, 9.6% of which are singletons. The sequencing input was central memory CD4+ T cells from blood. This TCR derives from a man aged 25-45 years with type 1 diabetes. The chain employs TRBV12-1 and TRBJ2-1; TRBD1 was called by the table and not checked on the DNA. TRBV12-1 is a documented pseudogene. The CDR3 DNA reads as TGTGCCAGCAGCTTCTTCGGACAGGGGCCTTACAATGAGCAGTTCTTC. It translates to CASSFFGQGPYNEQFF.